The 23 T cell receptor beta chains listed next were all sequenced from one sample in a study of cytomegalovirus exposure and HLA in healthy donors. The PCR was carried out with 60 Vbeta primers and 13 Jbeta primers. Clones were sequenced by immunoSEQ multiplex PCR, and TCRdb holds only the in-frame ones, with some missing. This sample carries 110,000 or so clones, under 80% of them seen once, and the ten largest clones take more than 3.5%. The material sequenced was PBMCs. Every receptor here comes from a woman in her 40s in good health and CMV-seropositive.

The rearrangement links TRBV19 to TRBJ1-2; no clear D gene. The V gene's germline CDR1 is LNHDA and CDR2 SQIVND (reference sequence). V dropped 7 bases and J dropped 8 bases, with 11 bases sitting between them. The CDR3 totals 11 residues. The CDR3 loop reads CASTSPRGYTF. In DNA form, the CDR3 reads TGTGCCAGTACCTCCCCTAGAGGCTACACCTTC.

This clone was found a few times. This chain joins TRBV11-3 and TRBJ1-1; D gene unclear. The CDR3 is 13 amino acids. Germline loops: CDR1 SGHNT, CDR2 YENEEA. The V end was cut by 5 bases, the J end by 0 bases, with 7 bases between. The CDR3 here is CASSPVMNTEAFF. The CDR3 DNA reads as TGTGCCAGCAGCCCCGTTATGAACACTGAAGCTTTCTTT.

This chain joins TRBV6-6 and TRBJ1-2, with TRBD1 as a possible D gene (5 bases). This CDR3 has 15 residues. The ends were cut back, 5 bases at V and 1 base at J, with 14 bases in the middle. Germline V gene sequence: CDR1 MNHNY, CDR2 SVGAGI (reference sequence). The CDR3 region has the DNA TGTGCCAGCAGTACAACAGGAATCGTTAACTATGGCTACACCTTC. It codes for CASSTTGIVNYGYTF.

V and J are TRBV29-1 and TRBJ2-2; 10 bases map to TRBD2. From germline, CDR1 is SQVTM and CDR2 ANQGSEA. V was clipped by 4 bases and J by 4 bases; unmatched bases: 9. CDR3 size: 16 residues. This CDR3 is CSVVRRTSGPTGELFF. CDR3 in DNA: TGCAGCGTTGTTAGGAGGACTAGCGGTCCCACCGGGGAGCTGTTTTTT.

The V and J genes are TRBV18 and TRBJ2-1, with TRBD1 matching 7 bases. Germline V lookup: CDR1 KGHSH, CDR2 LQKENI. The ends lost 4 bases at V and 5 bases at J; junction bases unmatched: 5. This CDR3 has 14 residues. CDR3 sequence: CASSQDRVNNEQFF. CDR3 sequence (DNA): TGTGCCAGCTCACAAGACAGGGTTAACAATGAGCAGTTCTTC.

A remark on this clone: One end of the junction fails to match germline, which may point to a read error. This chain uses TRBV7-9 with TRBJ2-3; tentatively, D is TRBD1 (6 bases). From germline, CDR1 is SEHNR and CDR2 FQNEAQ (reference sequence). The CDR3 totals 16 residues. CDR3 in amino acids: CSSSSERAGVRDTQYF. In DNA, the CDR3 is TGTTCCAGCAGCTCGGAGAGGGCAGGGGTGAGAGATACGCAGTATTTT.

The rearrangement joins TRBV11-3 to TRBJ2-5; TRBD2 matches 9 bases. This CDR3 has 15 residues. CDR1 SGHNT and CDR2 YENEEA come from the germline V gene. V shed 1 base and J 7 bases; nucleotides not matched to a gene: 7. CDR3 amino acids: CASSLGGGRAGTQYF. Written as DNA, the CDR3 is TGTGCCAGCAGCTTAGGGGGCGGGAGGGCCGGGACCCAGTACTTC.

This clone was recorded a few times. This chain uses TRBV7-9 with TRBJ1-1; D may be TRBD1 (5 bases). The V end was cut by 4 bases, the J end by 1 base, with 16 bases between. Germline V gene lookup returns CDR1 SEHNR and CDR2 FQNEAQ (reference sequence). The CDR3 extends over 16 amino acids. The DNA for the CDR3 is TGTGCCAGCAGCTCTCTCAACGGGGGAGGGAACACTGAAGCTTTCTTT. Translating gives CASSSLNGGGNTEAFF.

The rearrangement uses TRBV19 and TRBJ1-2, with a weak D call TRBD1 (5 bases). Per the germline V gene, CDR1 is LNHDA and CDR2 is SQIVND (reference sequence). The CDR3 length is 14 residues. The V end was cut by 1 base, the J end by 8 bases, with 14 bases between. The DNA of the CDR3 is TGTGCCAGTAGTATAGGGGGCAGTCTTGGGGGCTACACCTTC. Its translation: CASSIGGSLGGYTF.

This chain links TRBV6-5 with TRBJ2-5; tentatively, D is TRBD1 (5 bases). The germline V gene encodes CDR1 MNHEY and CDR2 SVGAGI. The CDR3 spans 13 residues. The V and J ends lost 6 bases and 7 bases respectively, with 15 bases between them. CDR3 amino acids: CASRRQGQGTQYF. The DNA of the CDR3 is TGTGCCAGCAGGCGGCAGGGCCAGGGGACCCAGTACTTC.

CDR3 sequence: CASSLGEDATQYF. In nucleotides, the CDR3 is TGTGCCAGCAGCTTGGGCGAAGATGCGACCCAGTACTTC. V and J are TRBV5-5 and TRBJ2-5; D is uncertain. Trimming stripped 0 bases from V and 7 bases from J, with 10 bases between. CDR1 and CDR2 (germline): SGHKS, YYEKEE (reference sequence). This CDR3 contains 13 residues.

The sample holds a few counts of this clone. The chain uses TRBV2 and TRBJ2-1; perhaps TRBD1 as D (6 bases). The V gene lost 5 bases and the J gene lost 10 bases, with 9 bases spanning the gap. Per the germline V gene, CDR1 is SNHLY and CDR2 is FYNNEI. This CDR3 is 11 amino acids long. The CDR3 reads CASSWGQEQFF. The CDR3 bases are TGTGCCAGCAGTTGGGGGCAGGAGCAGTTCTTC.

This rearrangement joins TRBV19 to TRBJ1-2; 11 positions agree with TRBD1. After removal of 6 bases from V and 2 bases from J, the junction contained 8 bases not matched to a gene. CDR3 length: 16 amino acids. Germline assignment: CDR1 LNHDA and CDR2 SQIVND (reference sequence). The CDR3 coding sequence is TGTGCCAGTAGCCGAATGGGACAGGGGGACAACTATGGCTACACCTTC. Translated: CASSRMGQGDNYGYTF.

V gene TRBV2 combines with J gene TRBJ2-5; TRBD2 matches 8 bases. Germline CDR1 SNHLY, CDR2 FYNNEI. The CDR3 runs to 12 residues. The CDR3 loop is CVALAEQETQYF. The CDR3 DNA reads as TGTGTCGCACTAGCGGAACAAGAGACCCAGTACTTC. The complete variable domain, with remaining parts taken from reference TRBV2 and TRBJ2-5, reads EPEVTQTPSHQVTQMGQEVILRCVPISNHLYFYWYRQILGQKVEFLVSFYNNEISEKSEIFDDQFSVERPDGSNFTLKIRSTKLEDSAMYFCVALAEQETQYFGPGTRLLVL.

In its sample, this clone was seen once. This sequence joins TRBV15 and TRBJ2-3; D remains unclear. Germline V gene sequence: CDR1 LNHNV, CDR2 YYDKDF (reference sequence). The CDR3 length is 17 residues. V was shortened by 0 bases and J by 3 bases, with 16 bases between the two germline ends. The DNA of the CDR3 is TGTGCCACCAGCAGAGAGGAGACGGTAAAAGGTACAGATACGCAGTATTTT. This gives the protein CATSREETVKGTDTQYF.

This sequence joins TRBV5-1 and TRBJ2-2; D is unclear. This CDR3 region has 12 residues. Per the germline V gene, CDR1 is SGHRS and CDR2 is YFSETQ. V was shortened by 6 bases and J by 3 bases, with 6 bases between the two germline ends. CDR3 sequence (DNA): TGCGCCAGCACCCGGGACACCGGGGAGCTGTTTTTT. It translates to CASTRDTGELFF.

This clone has just a few counts. V gene TRBV19 combines with J gene TRBJ1-1; possible D gene TRBD1, 5 bases. The V gene lost 1 base and the J gene lost 0 bases, with 15 bases spanning the gap. The CDR3 covers 17 residues. Looked up from germline, CDR1 is LNHDA and CDR2 is SQIVND (reference sequence). CDR3 loop: CASSIVWKGGVNTEAFF. Here the CDR3 DNA reads TGTGCCAGTAGTATAGTATGGAAGGGAGGGGTGAACACTGAAGCTTTCTTT.

In this sample, this clone turned up a few times. The CDR3 sequence is CASSFGWGEAGANVLTF. In DNA, the CDR3 is TGTGCCAGCAGCTTTGGGTGGGGGGAAGCTGGGGCCAACGTCCTGACTTTC. The chain links TRBV7-3 to TRBJ2-6; D is possibly TRBD2 (6 bases). The CDR3 consists of 17 residues. Trimming removed 3 bases from V and 2 bases from J, with 14 bases in between. Germline V lookup: CDR1 SGHTA, CDR2 FQGTGA.

The chain couples TRBV6-1 to TRBJ2-1; 12 bases are a match to TRBD2. The CDR3 contains 15 residues. Germline V CDR1 and CDR2: MNHNS, SASEGT. Trimming removed 8 bases from V and 4 bases from J; junction bases left unmatched: 6. The DNA for the CDR3 is TGTGCCAGCCGAACTGGGACTAGCGGGTACAATGAGCAGTTCTTC. This codes for CASRTGTSGYNEQFF.

J is TRBJ2-3 and V is TRBV4-2, with D perhaps matching TRBD2 (6 bases). From germline, CDR1 is LGHNA and CDR2 YNFKEQ. V was pared by 2 bases and J by 2 bases, with 14 bases between. The CDR3 is 16 amino acids. In DNA, the CDR3 is TGTGCCAGCAGCCAATCCGGGACTCACATCACAGATACGCAGTATTTT. Translation: CASSQSGTHITDTQYF.

The chain recombines TRBV12-5 with TRBJ1-5; D ambiguous. This CDR3 region has 15 residues. CDR1 LGHNT and CDR2 FRNRAP come from the germline V gene. Trimming removed 3 bases at V and 4 bases at J, with 13 bases between. CDR3: CASGFLGRMNQPQHF. CDR3 nucleotides: TGTGCTAGTGGTTTTTTGGGCAGGATGAATCAGCCCCAGCATTTT.

This rearrangement joins TRBV5-4 to TRBJ2-7, with 7 bases that match TRBD2. V lost 0 bases to trimming and J lost 4 bases; unmatched junction nucleotides: 7. CDR3 length: 15 amino acids. The germline V gene encodes CDR1 SGHNT and CDR2 YYREEE (reference sequence). The CDR3 sequence: CASSLAGPGRYEQYF. The CDR3 region has the DNA TGTGCCAGCAGCTTGGCCGGACCCGGGAGGTACGAGCAGTACTTC.

This rearrangement joins TRBV30 to TRBJ1-1, with TRBD1 matching 7 bases. The CDR3 runs to 17 residues. The germline gives CDR1 GTSNPN, CDR2 SVGIG (reference sequence). Unmatched junction bases numbered 14, after V lost 3 bases and J lost 1 base. The CDR3, as DNA: TGTGCCTGGAGCGACCTCCTCCTACAGGGGCGGAACACTGAAGCTTTCTTT. Its translation is CAWSDLLLQGRNTEAFF.